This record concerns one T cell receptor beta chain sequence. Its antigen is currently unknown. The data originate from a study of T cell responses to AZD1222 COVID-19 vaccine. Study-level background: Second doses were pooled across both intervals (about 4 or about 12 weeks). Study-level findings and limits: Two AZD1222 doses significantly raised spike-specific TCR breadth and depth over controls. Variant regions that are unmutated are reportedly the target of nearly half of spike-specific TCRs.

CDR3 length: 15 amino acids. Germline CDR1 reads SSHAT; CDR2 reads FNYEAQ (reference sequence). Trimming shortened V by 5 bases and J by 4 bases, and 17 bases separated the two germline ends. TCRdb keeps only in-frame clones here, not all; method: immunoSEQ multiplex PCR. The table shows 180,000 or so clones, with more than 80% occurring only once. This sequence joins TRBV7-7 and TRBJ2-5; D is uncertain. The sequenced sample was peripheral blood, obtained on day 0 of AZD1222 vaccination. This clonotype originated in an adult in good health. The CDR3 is CASSPTRSASETQYF. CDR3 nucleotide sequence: TGTGCCAGCAGCCCGACCCGGAGTGCGTCAGAGACCCAGTACTTC. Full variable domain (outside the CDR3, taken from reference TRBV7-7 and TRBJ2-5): GAGVSQSPRYKVTKRGQDVTLRCDPISSHATLYWYQQALGQGPEFLTYFNYEAQPDKSGLPSDRFSAERPEGSISTLTIQRTEQRDSAMYRCASSPTRSASETQYFGPGTRLLVL.